This is a list of T cell receptor beta chains from one sample in a study of T cell responses to AZD1222 COVID-19 vaccine. Using immunoSEQ multiplex PCR, the repertoire was profiled, and TCRdb retains in-frame clones only, with some absent. The repertoire holds more than 100,000 clones, with around 88% as singletons. The material was peripheral blood, obtained on day 0 of AZD1222 vaccination. The receptors were gathered from an adult in good health. Each CDR3 is given with its conserved first and last residue. The D gene is left open where the match is weak. The size field is filled for only some rows; it gives once, few, many or a size class.

j_call clone_size v_call d_call cdr3_aa cdr3_nt
TRBJ2-1 - TRBV9 TRBD2 CASSPIAGLQFF TGTGCCAGCAGCCCTATAGCGGGGTTGCAGTTCTTC
TRBJ1-6 - TRBV27 TRBD1 CASKEDRDSPLHF TGTGCCAGCAAAGAAGACAGGGATTCACCCCTCCACTTT
TRBJ2-7 - TRBV19 - CASSKDSSSYEQYF TGTGCCAGTAGTAAGGACAGCAGCTCCTACGAGCAGTACTTC
TRBJ1-6 - TRBV7-3 - CASSLEYSNSPLHF TGTGCCAGCAGCTTAGAGTACAGTAATTCACCCCTCCACTTT
TRBJ2-1 - TRBV6-5 TRBD2 CASSLAGAPYNEQFF TGTGCCAGCAGCCTAGCGGGGGCCCCCTACAATGAGCAGTTCTTC
TRBJ2-1 - TRBV14 - CASSQESAGSNEQFF TGTGCCAGCAGCCAAGAGTCGGCAGGGTCCAATGAGCAGTTCTTC
TRBJ2-5 - TRBV6-5 - CASSPMDNKETQYF TGTGCCAGCAGTCCGATGGACAACAAAGAGACCCAGTACTTC
TRBJ2-3 - TRBV10-3 TRBD2 CAISESGTSGDPSTDTQYF TGTGCCATCAGTGAGTCCGGGACTAGCGGGGATCCTAGCACAGATACGCAGTATTTT
TRBJ1-5 - TRBV7-2 - CASSSGEDQPQHF TGTGCCAGCAGCTCGGGGGAGGATCAGCCCCAGCATTTT
TRBJ2-7 - TRBV18 - CASSPLYEQYF TGTGCCAGCTCACCTCTATACGAGCAGTACTTC
TRBJ1-1 - TRBV12-3/TRBV12-4 - CASSLLDSTEAFF TGTGCCAGCAGTTTGCTCGATTCTACTGAAGCTTTCTTT
TRBJ2-5 - TRBV5-4 TRBD1 CASSSYFDRALETQYF TGTGCCAGCAGCTCCTACTTCGACAGGGCGTTAGAGACCCAGTACTTC
TRBJ1-6 - TRBV5-1 TRBD1 CASSRDLDRGNSPLHF TGCGCCAGCAGCCGGGACTTAGACAGGGGTAATTCACCCCTCCACTTT
TRBJ2-6 - TRBV5-5 TRBD2 CASSARGGALGANVLTF TGTGCCAGCAGCGCCCGGGGGGGGGCGCTAGGGGCCAACGTCCTGACTTTC
TRBJ1-2 once TRBV3-1/TRBV3-2 TRBD1 CASSPPGQAYGYTF TGTGCCAGCAGCCCACCCGGACAGGCCTATGGCTACACCTTC
TRBJ2-1 - TRBV6-2/TRBV6-3 - CASSYSGTPTYNEQFF TGTGCCAGCAGTTACTCAGGGACCCCCACCTACAATGAGCAGTTCTTC
TRBJ2-3 few TRBV5-6 - CASSLESTDTQYF TGTGCCAGCAGCTTGGAGAGCACAGATACGCAGTATTTT
TRBJ2-1 - TRBV2 - CASSPPGAYSYNEQFF TGTGCCAGCAGCCCCCCGGGCGCCTACTCCTACAATGAGCAGTTCTTC
TRBJ2-7 - TRBV5-4 TRBD1 CASSLGQGNYEQYF TGTGCCAGCAGCTTGGGACAGGGGAACTACGAGCAGTACTTC
TRBJ1-1 - TRBV7-6 - CASSRNSNTEAFF TGTGCCAGCAGCCGAAACTCGAACACTGAAGCTTTCTTT
TRBJ2-1 - TRBV19 - CASSTGFDIYNEQFF TGTGCCAGTAGTACCGGATTTGACATCTACAATGAGCAGTTCTTC
TRBJ2-2 few TRBV10-1 - CASGQANTGELFF TGCGCCAGCGGTCAGGCAAACACCGGGGAGCTGTTTTTT
TRBJ2-7 - TRBV6-5 - CASSLYRVSYEQYF TGTGCCAGCAGTCTATACAGGGTCTCCTACGAGCAGTACTTC
TRBJ2-2 - TRBV7-9 - CASSFSIRTGELFF TGTGCCAGCAGCTTCTCCATTCGCACCGGGGAGCTGTTTTTT
TRBJ1-5 - TRBV5-6 - CASSLAGESNQPQHF TGTGCCAGCAGCTTAGCAGGGGAGAGCAATCAGCCCCAGCATTTT
TRBJ2-3 few TRBV5-4 - CASSLALAPDTQYF TGTGCCAGCAGCTTGGCCCTAGCGCCAGATACGCAGTATTTT
TRBJ2-2 - TRBV5-1 - CASSLGGTNTGELFF TGCGCCAGCAGCTTGGGAGGGACGAACACCGGGGAGCTGTTTTTT
TRBJ1-1 - TRBV25-1 - CASGGAGNAEAFF TGTGCCAGCGGCGGGGCCGGCAACGCTGAAGCTTTCTTT